Sequencing of this T cell receptor beta chain was carried out in a study of T cells in localized non-small cell lung cancer. The CDR3 is 11 residues long. V was clipped by 2 bases and J by 0 bases, with 1 base between them. CDR1 is DFQATT and CDR2 is SNEGSKA in the germline V gene (reference sequence). Concerning this clone itself: What it binds is not known. Other nucleotide sequences from this sample produce the same CDR3.

Profiling relied on immunoSEQ multiplex PCR, and the TCRdb table lists in-frame clones only, not all of them. The sample consists of roughly 27,000 clones, 92% of them appearing once. Study-level results: A single tumor region was sequenced, leaving heterogeneity possible. Exceeding tumor, uninvolved adjacent lung had the highest T cell clonality. The study detected a median about 60 of the top 100 tumor clones in adjacent lung.

V is TRBV20-1 and J is TRBJ1-1, with D unresolved. The specimen was peripheral blood mononuclear cells, collected before any cancer treatment. The source is a woman aged 40-75 years with stage III lung adenocarcinoma. The chain's CDR3 is CSARLNTEAFF. CDR3 DNA: TGCAGTGCTAGACTGAACACTGAAGCTTTCTTT.